This T cell receptor (beta chain) derives from a study of T cell changes during pregnancy in multiple sclerosis. CDR3 length: 15 amino acids. The J segment lost 5 bases and the V segment lost 0 bases, leaving 6 bases of the junction unmatched. Per the germline V gene, CDR1 is SGHVS and CDR2 is FNYEAQ. The sample holds one count of this clone. Using immunoSEQ multiplex PCR, the repertoire was profiled, and TCRdb retains in-frame clones only, with some absent. The table has under 40,000 clones, 90% seen once. This TCR was recovered from a female donor with multiple sclerosis, enrolled in a pregnancy study. The source was CD8+ T cells from peripheral blood mononuclear cells, collected before pregnancy. This chain links TRBV7-6 with TRBJ1-1, with 7 positions matching TRBD1. The CDR3 loop is CASSLASQGGTEAFF. The CDR3 coding sequence is TGTGCCAGCAGCTTAGCATCCCAGGGGGGAACTGAAGCTTTCTTT.